This TCR beta chain was sequenced for a study of breast tumors, draining lymph nodes, adjacent tissues (dated by TCRdb to about 2016). Regarding the research as a whole: Breast cancer patients provided tumor, adjacent nontumor tissue and axillary lymph nodes, and the study compared the TCR beta repertoires across these three sources. The study was designed to assess the relationships and possible T-cell exchange between tumor, surrounding tissue and draining lymph node repertoires in human breast cancer. The paper as a whole reports these results and caveats: Tumor and nontumor tissue repertoires were significantly more similar in luminal-like than in basal-like breast cancer. A scenario in which most tumor T cells derive from the lymph node and then expand within tumor tissue was judged to be consistent with the data. The conclusion that tumor T cells originate in lymph nodes was framed as consistent with a hypothesis rather than directly demonstrated. T-cell repertoire diversity in tumors was found to be lower than in lymph nodes but higher than in nontumor tissue, and preferential V and J gene usage was observed.

TCRdb lists the instrument as Illumina HiSeq 2000. TCR beta chain libraries were generated through multiplex PCR amplification. The amplified TCR beta chain products were analyzed by high-throughput sequencing. TCRdb itself trimmed the public reads at Q25 with fastp, ran MiXCR and retained productive beta chains. Entries are consolidated by CDR3 protein sequence, retaining the most common genes and DNA. The table for this sample lists fewer than 200,000 distinct CDR3 sequences; approximately 30% of them were counted only once. 3.5% to 4.5% of the sample comes from the top ten. A remark on this clonotype: It has no known antigen specificity. Sequence at one end of the junction differs from germline and may be a read error.

The axillary draining lymph nodes of breast cancer patients were the source of the lymph node samples. The TCR originated in a female donor with breast cancer. Some clones in this sample may be carry-over from other donors' samples. The sequencing sample was made of axillary lymph node tissue.

The nucleotide sequence is given as TGCAGTGCCGATCGGGTTTACTCTGGGAACACCATATATTTT. Its translation reads: CSADRVYSGNTIYF. The chain was built from TRBV20-1 and TRBJ1-3, with the D gene too uncertain to name. Taken from cysteine to phenylalanine, the CDR3 has 14 residues. Only the CDR3 portion is preserved as DNA: 42 bases, with reading frame beginning at the first base. CDR1 and CDR2, looked up from the germline V gene (reference sequence), are DFQATT and SNEGSKA.